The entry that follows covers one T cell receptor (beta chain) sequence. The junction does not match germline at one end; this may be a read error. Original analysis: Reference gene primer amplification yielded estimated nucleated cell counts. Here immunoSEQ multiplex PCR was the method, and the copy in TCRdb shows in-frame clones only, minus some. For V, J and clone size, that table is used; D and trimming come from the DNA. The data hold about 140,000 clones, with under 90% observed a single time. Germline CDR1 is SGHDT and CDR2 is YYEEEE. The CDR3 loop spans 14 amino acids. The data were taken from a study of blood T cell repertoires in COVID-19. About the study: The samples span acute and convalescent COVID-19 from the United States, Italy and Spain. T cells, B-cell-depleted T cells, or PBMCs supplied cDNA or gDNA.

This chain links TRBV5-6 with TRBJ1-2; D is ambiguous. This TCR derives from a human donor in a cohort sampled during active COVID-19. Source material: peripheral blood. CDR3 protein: CASSSFGVGYAPDF. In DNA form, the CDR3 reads TGTGCCAGCAGTTCGTTCGGGGTAGGGTACGCGCCGGACTTC.